The clone carrying this T cell receptor beta chain was seen a handful of times. The data belong to a study of identical twins. A single record per CDR3 protein comes from TCRdb applying MiXCR to the 5' RACE reads. The sample yields 200,000 to 250,000 distinct CDR3 sequences, around 8% seen once. A further study also used this sample, focusing on yellow fever vaccine responses in identical twins.

The TCR comes from a woman between 18 and 29 years old in good health. The sequenced sample was memory (CD45RO+) T cells sorted from blood.

CDR3 sequence reads: CASSIPQERRGYTF. CDR3 in DNA: TGTGCCAGTAGTATACCCCAGGAACGTCGCGGCTACACCTTC. The chain has TRBV19 and TRBJ1-2; D remains ambiguous. This CDR3 region has 14 residues. Trimming took off 2 bases at V and 8 bases at J, with 15 bases between the two ends. CDR1 and CDR2 from the germline V gene are LNHDA and SQIVND (reference sequence).